These T cell receptor beta chains were read from a single sample in a study of T cell changes during pregnancy in multiple sclerosis. Produced via immunoSEQ multiplex PCR; TCRdb's table is partial and in-frame only. The sample lists tens of thousands of clones, 85% to 95% occurring once. The sequenced sample was CD4+ T cells from peripheral blood mononuclear cells, obtained in the first trimester of pregnancy. The receptor source for this set is a female donor with multiple sclerosis, enrolled in a pregnancy study. The CDR3 runs from the conserved cysteine through the conserved F or W. The D gene is left open where the match is weak. The size entry is marked missing in some rows and otherwise reads once, few, many or a size class.

J gene: TRBJ1-4; D gene: TRBD1; V gene: TRBV6-5; clone size: once; CDR3 DNA: TGTGCCAGCAGTTCACCTGACAGGGGAATAGAAAAACTGTTTTTT; CDR3 protein: CASSSPDRGIEKLFF
J gene: TRBJ1-1; D gene: NA; V gene: TRBV5-5; clone size: NA; CDR3 DNA: TGTGCCAGCCCCCGCAGGTTAGGGGTCGCCCCCACTGAAGCTTTCTTT; CDR3 protein: CASPRRLGVAPTEAFF
J gene: TRBJ2-5; D gene: TRBD2; V gene: TRBV12-5; clone size: NA; CDR3 DNA: TGTGCTAGTGGTTTATGGACTAGCGGGGTAGAGACCCAGTACTTC; CDR3 protein: CASGLWTSGVETQYF
J gene: TRBJ2-7; D gene: TRBD1; V gene: TRBV6-1; clone size: NA; CDR3 DNA: TGTGCCAGCAGTAGGGACAGGGGACTCTACGAGCAGTACTTC; CDR3 protein: CASSRDRGLYEQYF
J gene: TRBJ2-4; D gene: TRBD1; V gene: TRBV7-2; clone size: NA; CDR3 DNA: TGTGCCAGCCGACAGGGGGCGGGGAACATTCAGTACTTC; CDR3 protein: CASRQGAGNIQYF
J gene: TRBJ1-1; D gene: TRBD1; V gene: TRBV11-2; clone size: NA; CDR3 DNA: TGTGCCAGCAGCCCTTGGACAGGGGAAGCTTTCTTT; CDR3 protein: CASSPWTGEAFF
J gene: TRBJ1-5; D gene: NA; V gene: TRBV7-2; clone size: NA; CDR3 DNA: TGTGCCAGCAGCTCTACCTACAATCAGCCCCAGCATTTT; CDR3 protein: CASSSTYNQPQHF
J gene: TRBJ1-4; D gene: NA; V gene: TRBV9; clone size: NA; CDR3 DNA: TGTGCCAGCAGCGTAGGGGCAGGGGCTAATGAAAAACTGTTTTTT; CDR3 protein: CASSVGAGANEKLFF
J gene: TRBJ1-5; D gene: NA; V gene: TRBV27; clone size: NA; CDR3 DNA: TGTGCCAGCAGTTCTACGGGGGGGTACTATAGCAATCAGCCCCAGCATTTT; CDR3 protein: CASSSTGGYYSNQPQHF
J gene: TRBJ2-7; D gene: NA; V gene: TRBV5-6; clone size: NA; CDR3 DNA: TGTGCCAGCAGCTTGGGACTGGCCGTGGGCTACGAGCAGTACTTC; CDR3 protein: CASSLGLAVGYEQYF
J gene: TRBJ1-5; D gene: NA; V gene: TRBV7-8; clone size: NA; CDR3 DNA: TGTGCCAGCAGCTTAAGGGGAAATCAGCCCCAGCATTTT; CDR3 protein: CASSLRGNQPQHF
J gene: TRBJ2-1; D gene: TRBD2; V gene: TRBV9; clone size: once; CDR3 DNA: TGTGCCAGCAGCTCGGGACTAGCGGGGGTCAATGAGCAGTTCTTC; CDR3 protein: CASSSGLAGVNEQFF
J gene: TRBJ2-5; D gene: NA; V gene: TRBV9; clone size: NA; CDR3 DNA: TGTGCCAGCAGCGCCGGTCTCCAAGAGACCCAGTACTTC; CDR3 protein: CASSAGLQETQYF
J gene: TRBJ2-7; D gene: NA; V gene: TRBV6-5; clone size: NA; CDR3 DNA: TGTGCCAGCAGTGCCGTGACGTCAGGCGAGCAGTACTTC; CDR3 protein: CASSAVTSGEQYF
J gene: TRBJ2-3; D gene: NA; V gene: TRBV29-1; clone size: few; CDR3 DNA: TGCAGCGTTGAGGGCGGGCGGGGCCTTAGCACAGATACGCAGTATTTT; CDR3 protein: CSVEGGRGLSTDTQYF
J gene: TRBJ1-6; D gene: NA; V gene: TRBV6-1; clone size: NA; CDR3 DNA: TGTGCCAGCAGTTTGGCCAATTCACCCCTCCACTTT; CDR3 protein: CASSLANSPLHF
J gene: TRBJ2-4; D gene: NA; V gene: TRBV6-6; clone size: NA; CDR3 DNA: TGTGCCAGCAGTTACGGCGGGGTAGCCAAAAACATTCAGTACTTC; CDR3 protein: CASSYGGVAKNIQYF
J gene: TRBJ1-3; D gene: TRBD1; V gene: TRBV28; clone size: NA; CDR3 DNA: TGTGCCAGCAGTTTCCCGGGACAGGGGAGTTTCTCTGGAAACACCATATATTTT; CDR3 protein: CASSFPGQGSFSGNTIYF
J gene: TRBJ2-5; D gene: TRBD1; V gene: TRBV5-1; clone size: NA; CDR3 DNA: TGCGCCAGCAGCCCTGGGACAGTGCAAGAGACCCAGTACTTC; CDR3 protein: CASSPGTVQETQYF
J gene: TRBJ2-3; D gene: NA; V gene: TRBV29-1; clone size: NA; CDR3 DNA: TGCAGCGTTGGCGGGGGCCAGACAGATACGCAGTATTTT; CDR3 protein: CSVGGGQTDTQYF
J gene: TRBJ1-5; D gene: NA; V gene: TRBV30; clone size: few; CDR3 DNA: TGTGCCTGGAGGCCGGTGGGGGGGCGTGATCAGCCCCAGCATTTT; CDR3 protein: CAWRPVGGRDQPQHF
J gene: TRBJ1-2; D gene: TRBD1; V gene: TRBV5-6; clone size: NA; CDR3 DNA: TGTGCCAGCAGCGTTCTTACAGGGGAATACGGCTACACCTTC; CDR3 protein: CASSVLTGEYGYTF
J gene: TRBJ1-1; D gene: NA; V gene: TRBV28; clone size: NA; CDR3 DNA: TGTGCCAGCAGTTTATGGGGTCGGAGAGTGAACACTGAAGCTTTCTTT; CDR3 protein: CASSLWGRRVNTEAFF
J gene: TRBJ1-5; D gene: TRBD1; V gene: TRBV18; clone size: NA; CDR3 DNA: TGTGCCAGCTCACAGCCCGCCAGGGGGAACAATCAGCCCCAGCATTTT; CDR3 protein: CASSQPARGNNQPQHF